The TCR beta chain under discussion was sequenced for a study of T cell responses to AZD1222 COVID-19 vaccine. Here immunoSEQ multiplex PCR was the method, and the copy in TCRdb shows in-frame clones only, minus some. This repertoire shows fewer than 120,000 clones, 70% to 90% found once; its top ten account for around 3%. The CDR3 spans 13 residues. Germline values: CDR1 SNHLY, CDR2 FYNNEI. Trimming took 6 bases from V and 10 from J; bases not matched to a gene: 5. Study-level results: The number of AZD1222 recipients seropositive at baseline was only six. Among spike-specific TCRs, nearly half reportedly target unmutated variant regions.

In the case of this clone: Its target is unknown.

This clonotype was sampled from an adult in good health. The chain carries TRBV2 and TRBJ2-1, with 11 bases lining up with TRBD2. This sample comprised peripheral blood, obtained on day 0 of AZD1222 vaccination. CDR3 sequence: CASRTSGRGEQFF. The CDR3 bases are TGTGCCAGCAGAACTAGCGGGAGAGGGGAGCAGTTCTTC.